The clone carrying this TCR beta chain has only a few counts. No antigen is known for it. This specimen belongs to a study of blood T cells in healthy people across ages. Study results and caveats: Older age went with lower TCR beta diversity per million T cells, in a roughly linear way. No conclusive comparison of naive versus antigen-experienced cells was possible with unsorted PBMCs.

Through a sample-barcoded 5' primer and a J-beta primer mix, a second PCR was run for roughly 6 to 11 cycles. TCRdb passed the 5' RACE reads through MiXCR, listing each CDR3 protein once. The table records about 680,000 distinct CDR3 sequences, roughly 50% of them present only once. Sequences were obtained from blood. This receptor was identified in a woman aged 60-75 years in good health.

CDR3 in DNA: TGTGCCAGCAGCCAAGAAGGACTCCGCTACGAGCAGTACTTC. Translated, it gives CASSQEGLRYEQYF. V is TRBV4-2 and J is TRBJ2-7, with D perhaps TRBD2 (5 bases). This CDR3 has 14 amino acids. V was cut by 0 bases and J by 3 bases, with 9 bases left in between. Per the germline V gene, CDR1 is LGHNA and CDR2 is YNFKEQ.